The sequence of this T cell receptor beta chain was determined in a study of cytomegalovirus exposure and HLA in healthy donors. Looking at the study overall: T cells numbering 150 million to 200 million yielded 117 million unique TCR beta sequences in an earlier analysis. HLA-typed donors were the source of 86 million or so unique TCRs held in an early data release.

This clone occurred once. CDR3 length: 14 residues. Trimming cost V 0 bases and J 5 bases, with 7 bases left between them. Per germline, CDR1 SGHTA and CDR2 FQGNSA. 60 Vbeta and 13 Jbeta primers were used in PCR. TCRdb's table, derived via immunoSEQ multiplex PCR, lists solely in-frame clones and lacks some. The table lists roughly 150,000 clones, 70% to 90% of them singletons. Sequencing input: PBMCs. The chain uses TRBV7-2 and TRBJ1-4; D gene ambiguous. The receptor was isolated from a man aged 25 to 45 in good health and CMV-seropositive. Written as DNA, the CDR3 is TGTGCCAGCAGCTTAGCCGGGAGAAATGAAAAACTGTTTTTT. Protein sequence: CASSLAGRNEKLFF. The full variable domain, in which reference TRBV7-2 and TRBJ1-4 provide the parts outside the CDR3, is GAGVSQSPSNKVTEKGKDVELRCDPISGHTALYWYRQSLGQGLEFLIYFQGNSAPDKSGLPSDRFSAERTGGSVSTLTIQRTQQEDSAVYLCASSLAGRNEKLFFGSGTQLSVL.